This T cell receptor (beta chain) was identified in a study of T cell responses to AZD1222 COVID-19 vaccine. Germline V CDR1 and CDR2: LNHDA, SQIVND (reference sequence). This CDR3 is 17 amino acids long. Trimming cost V 5 bases and J 9 bases; bases outside gene matches: 13. TCRdb's table, derived via immunoSEQ multiplex PCR, lists solely in-frame clones and lacks some. Here the sample spans roughly 170,000 clones, about 91% being singletons. The chain carries TRBV19 and TRBJ1-6; 10 bases are a match to TRBD1. This clonotype originated in an adult in good health. Sample: peripheral blood, taken on day 0 of AZD1222 vaccination. CDR3 bases: TGTGCCAGTAGTGCATCGGACAGGGGGTCAAGGGGTTCACCCCTCCACTTT. Amino acid sequence: CASSASDRGSRGSPLHF.